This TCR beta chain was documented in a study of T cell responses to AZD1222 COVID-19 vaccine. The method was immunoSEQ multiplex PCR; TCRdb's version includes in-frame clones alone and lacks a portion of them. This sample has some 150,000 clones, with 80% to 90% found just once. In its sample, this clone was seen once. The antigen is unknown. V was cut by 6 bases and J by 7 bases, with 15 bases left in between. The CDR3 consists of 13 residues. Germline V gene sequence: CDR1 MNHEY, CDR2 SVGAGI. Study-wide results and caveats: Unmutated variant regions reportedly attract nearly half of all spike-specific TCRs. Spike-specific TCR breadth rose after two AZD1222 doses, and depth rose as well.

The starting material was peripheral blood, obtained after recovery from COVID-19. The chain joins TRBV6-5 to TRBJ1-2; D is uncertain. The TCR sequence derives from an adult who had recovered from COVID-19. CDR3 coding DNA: TGTGCCAGCAGCCCCCTGATTTCGGGTGGCTACACCTTC. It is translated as CASSPLISGGYTF.